The 26 T cell receptor beta chains given below trace back to one sample, sequenced in a study of T cells after yellow fever vaccination. One entry per CDR3 protein results from TCRdb running MiXCR on the 5' RACE reads. The sample consists of a few hundred thousand distinct CDR3 sequences, 6.2% of them appearing once. The material was PBMCs, obtained 5 days after the yellow fever booster vaccination. The receptor set was obtained from a young man who received the YFV17D yellow fever vaccine.

This clonotype was detected only a few times. The chain carries TRBV7-9 and TRBJ2-2; 7 bases agree with TRBD2. The CDR3 sequence is 16 residues long. The trim removed 6 bases at V and 8 bases at J, leaving 15 bases unmatched. Germline loops: CDR1 SEHNR, CDR2 FQNEAQ (reference sequence). This CDR3 reads CASRSGGPFTLGELFF. In DNA form, the CDR3 reads TGTGCCAGCAGGTCGGGAGGTCCGTTCACATTGGGGGAGCTGTTTTTT.

The chain recombines TRBV20-1 with TRBJ2-2; TRBD2 matches 8 bases. Germline V lookup: CDR1 DFQATT, CDR2 SNEGSKA (reference sequence). This CDR3 spans 15 amino acids. V trimming: 0 bases; J trimming: 4 bases; junction bases outside the gene matches: 4. CDR3 in DNA: TGCAGTGCTAGAGATCCCGCGGGAGGCACCGGGGAGCTGTTTTTT. Translation gives CSARDPAGGTGELFF.

CDR3 DNA: TGTGCCAGCAGCAAGACTAGCGGATCAAACAATGAGCAGTTCTTC. This encodes CASSKTSGSNNEQFF. This rearrangement joins TRBV7-3 to TRBJ2-1, with 9 bases identical to TRBD2. There are 15 residues in the CDR3. The germline V gene encodes CDR1 SGHTA and CDR2 FQGTGA. J was trimmed by 5 bases and V by 5 bases; bases with no gene match: 7.

This clonotype was detected ten times or more. The CDR3 nucleotides read TGCGCCAGCAGCTTGGGGGCGAACACTGAAGCTTTCTTT. This codes for CASSLGANTEAFF. The chain recombines TRBV5-1 with TRBJ1-1; D is uncertain. This CDR3 is 13 amino acids long. Trimming stripped 0 bases from V and 1 base from J, with 4 bases between. Germline V gene lookup returns CDR1 SGHRS and CDR2 YFSETQ.

This clonotype was found many times. The rearrangement links TRBV2 to TRBJ2-2; D uncertain. CDR1 and CDR2 from the germline V gene are SNHLY and FYNNEI. CDR3 size: 13 residues. The V end was cut by 5 bases, the J end by 5 bases, with 9 bases between. The CDR3 DNA sequence: TGTGCCAGCAGTCTCAAGGAGACCGGGGAGCTGTTTTTT. Translating it yields CASSLKETGELFF.

The chain uses TRBV18 and TRBJ2-1, with D perhaps matching TRBD1 or TRBD2 (5 bases each). This CDR3 spans 15 amino acids. With 6 bases removed from V and 4 bases from J, the gap between germline ends came to 16 bases. CDR1 and CDR2 (germline): KGHSH, LQKENI. CDR3 nucleotides: TGTGCCAGCTCCCCCGGGACGGTAGTTTACAATGAGCAGTTCTTC. It translates to CASSPGTVVYNEQFF.

This clonotype showed up many times. J is TRBJ2-7 and V is TRBV2; perhaps TRBD2 as D (5 bases). V was clipped by 1 base and J by 3 bases, with 13 bases between them. Germline CDR1 SNHLY, CDR2 FYNNEI. CDR3 size: 15 residues. The CDR3 nucleotides are TGTGCCAGCAGTGAAGAGGTCGCTAGCCGCTACGAGCAGTACTTC. Translating it yields CASSEEVASRYEQYF.

This chain links TRBV20-1 with TRBJ1-4; 7 nucleotides line up with TRBD1. This CDR3 comprises 14 residues. J lost 4 bases, V lost 4 bases, and 6 bases had no gene match. Germline V gene lookup returns CDR1 DFQATT and CDR2 SNEGSKA (reference sequence). The CDR3 spells CSATTGAYNEKLFF. The DNA of the CDR3 is TGCAGTGCTACTACAGGGGCCTATAATGAAAAACTGTTTTTT.

In this sample, this clonotype turned up many times. The chain couples TRBV5-1 to TRBJ2-5; D is ambiguous. Trimming took 4 bases from V and 4 from J, leaving 17 bases between them. The CDR3 spans 15 residues. CDR1 and CDR2 (germline): SGHRS, YFSETQ. The CDR3 sequence: CASSQVARSGETQYF. The CDR3 DNA follows: TGCGCCAGCAGCCAGGTCGCTAGATCTGGAGAGACCCAGTACTTC.

The sample holds many counts of this clonotype. The chain has TRBV7-2 and TRBJ1-3; D gene unclear. Per germline, CDR1 SGHTA and CDR2 FQGNSA. There are 15 residues in the CDR3. Between the trimmed V and J ends, which lost 5 bases and 6 bases, there was a span of 17 bases. Here the CDR3 DNA reads TGTGCCAGCAGCCCATCCTCGGGCCAGACAAACACCATATATTTT. It yields the protein CASSPSSGQTNTIYF.

Only a few counts were recorded for this clonotype. This chain uses TRBV5-1 with TRBJ1-1; D is undetermined. CDR3 length: 13 amino acids. Germline CDR1 reads SGHRS; CDR2 reads YFSETQ. Trimming removed 0 bases at V and 8 bases at J, with 11 bases between. The CDR3 reads CASSLGSTGEAFF. For the CDR3, the DNA is TGCGCCAGCAGCTTGGGATCAACGGGGGAAGCTTTCTTT.

This chain links TRBV6-5 with TRBJ2-5; 8 nucleotides line up with TRBD2. Unmatched junction bases numbered 7, after V lost 2 bases and J lost 5 bases. This CDR3 has 15 residues. The germline CDR1 and CDR2 sequences are MNHEY and SVGAGI. The CDR3: CASSYAGGAGETQYF. The CDR3 bases are TGTGCCAGCAGTTACGCGGGGGGCGCTGGGGAGACCCAGTACTTC.

This chain uses TRBV5-1 with TRBJ2-7, with 11 positions matching TRBD2. The CDR3 loop spans 14 amino acids. With V trimmed by 4 bases and J by 4 bases, 4 bases remained unmatched. Germline values: CDR1 SGHRS, CDR2 YFSETQ. The CDR3 protein is CASSVAGGPYEQYF. DNA of the CDR3: TGCGCCAGCAGCGTAGCGGGAGGGCCGTACGAGCAGTACTTC.

The J gene is TRBJ2-7, the V gene TRBV5-1; tentatively, D is TRBD2 (5 bases). The V and J ends lost 0 bases and 4 bases respectively, with 14 bases between them. Germline V CDR1 and CDR2: SGHRS, YFSETQ. The length of the CDR3 is 15 residues. DNA for the CDR3: TGCGCCAGCAGCTTGGCCGGAGCCACGGGGTACGAGCAGTACTTC. Translated, it gives CASSLAGATGYEQYF.

This clonotype was recorded a few times. The V call is TRBV10-1, the J call TRBJ1-1; TRBD1 is a possible D gene (6 bases). Trimming took 3 bases from V and 4 from J, leaving 9 bases between them. CDR1 and CDR2 (germline): WNHNN, SYGVQD (reference sequence). This CDR3 is built from 13 residues. The DNA of the CDR3 is TGCGCCAGCAGTGAACAGGGATCCACTGAAGCTTTCTTT. Translating it yields CASSEQGSTEAFF.

This clonotype came up a few times. In DNA, the CDR3 is TGTGCCAGCAGCCACCCTGATTTAGGGACAGGCTCTTACGAGCAGTACTTC. Protein sequence: CASSHPDLGTGSYEQYF. V is TRBV6-1 and J is TRBJ2-7; 8 bases are a match to TRBD1. The CDR3 has 17 amino acids. The trim removed 6 bases at V and 4 bases at J, leaving 17 bases unmatched. Germline V CDR1 and CDR2: MNHNS, SASEGT.

This clonotype was counted only a few times. This rearrangement joins TRBV5-1 to TRBJ2-2, with D tentatively TRBD1 (6 bases). The CDR3 covers 14 residues. The V end lost 6 bases, the J end lost 6 bases, and 15 bases lay between the germline ends. In germline, CDR1 is SGHRS, CDR2 YFSETQ. CDR3 protein: CASKGDLSAGELFF. For the CDR3, the DNA is TGCGCCAGCAAGGGGGATTTGTCGGCCGGGGAGCTGTTTTTT.

In its sample, this clonotype was seen many times. V usage is TRBV11-2 and J usage is TRBJ1-2; no firm D call. This CDR3 is built from 11 residues. Trimming removed 1 base from V and 9 bases from J, with 6 bases in between. CDR1 and CDR2 from the germline V gene are SGHAT and FQNNGV. The CDR3 DNA reads TGTGCCAGCAGCTTAGGTTGGAGCTACACCTTC. Translated: CASSLGWSYTF.

This clonotype was counted at least ten times. The chain links TRBV7-8 to TRBJ1-3; no firm D call. CDR1 is SGHVS and CDR2 is FQNEAQ in the germline V gene. The CDR3 extends over 15 amino acids. The V gene lost 4 bases and the J gene lost 0 bases, with 10 bases spanning the gap. CDR3 in DNA: TGTGCCAGCAGCTCGCCCAGGCCCTCTGGAAACACCATATATTTT. Protein: CASSSPRPSGNTIYF.

The genes are TRBV6-5 and TRBJ1-5, with D possibly being TRBD1 (6 bases). V was clipped by 4 bases and J by 7 bases, with 14 bases between them. This CDR3 contains 14 residues. Per germline, CDR1 MNHEY and CDR2 SVGAGI. CDR3 sequence (DNA): TGTGCCAGCAGTTCGAAGGGGGTCTGGCAGCCCCAGCATTTT. As protein: CASSSKGVWQPQHF.

At least ten counts were recorded for this clonotype. The chain links TRBV7-2 to TRBJ2-7; TRBD2 matches 10 bases. CDR3 length: 15 residues. The germline CDR1 and CDR2 sequences are SGHTA and FQGNSA. Trimming removed 4 bases from V and 2 bases from J; junction bases left unmatched: 5. The CDR3 spells CASSSTSGNAYEQYF. In DNA form, the CDR3 reads TGTGCCAGCAGCTCCACTAGCGGGAATGCCTACGAGCAGTACTTC.

The chain carries TRBV5-1 and TRBJ2-1, with D possibly TRBD1 on 6 matching bases. V was pared by 0 bases and J by 6 bases, with 16 bases between. The CDR3 is 16 amino acids. Germline values: CDR1 SGHRS, CDR2 YFSETQ. The CDR3 reads CASSLAATGVSNEQFF. CDR3 sequence (DNA): TGCGCCAGCAGCTTGGCGGCGACAGGTGTATCCAATGAGCAGTTCTTC.

This rearrangement joins TRBV9 to TRBJ2-2, with 9 bases aligning to TRBD2. This CDR3 is built from 17 residues. The V gene's germline CDR1 is SGDLS and CDR2 YYNGEE. Unmatched junction bases numbered 14, after V lost 7 bases and J lost 4 bases. The CDR3 bases are TGTGCCAGCGAGGGGGGTAGCGGGAGACTCTCCACCGGGGAGCTGTTTTTT. Its protein product is CASEGGSGRLSTGELFF. The entire variable domain, with the rest obtained from reference TRBV9 and TRBJ2-2, is as follows: DSGVTQTPKHLITATGQRVTLRCSPRSGDLSVYWYQQSLDQGLQFLIQYYNGEERAKGNILERFSAQQFPDLHSELNLSSLELGDSALYFCASEGGSGRLSTGELFFGEGSRLTVL.

The chain is built from TRBV5-1 and TRBJ2-3, with 9 bases aligning to TRBD2. J gave up 5 bases and V 3 bases, and 10 bases lay outside the gene matches. Germline V lookup: CDR1 SGHRS, CDR2 YFSETQ. This CDR3 has 16 amino acids. CDR3 protein: CASSSEGGRAKDTQYF. Here the CDR3 DNA reads TGCGCCAGCAGCTCGGAGGGCGGGAGGGCCAAAGATACGCAGTATTTT.

There are many counts of this clonotype. CDR3 coding DNA: TGCGCCAGCAGCTTGGAGGACTCTACTTACGAGCAGTACTTC. Encoded protein: CASSLEDSTYEQYF. The chain uses TRBV5-1 and TRBJ2-7, with D perhaps matching TRBD2 (5 bases). CDR3 size: 14 residues. Trimming removed 0 bases at V and 4 bases at J, with 11 bases between. The germline CDR1 and CDR2 sequences are SGHRS and YFSETQ.

In its sample, this clonotype was seen a few times. The chain joins TRBV19 to TRBJ2-5; tentative D call: TRBD1 (6 bases). This CDR3 has 15 residues. Trimming cost V 6 bases and J 3 bases, with 17 bases left between them. Germline CDR1 reads LNHDA; CDR2 reads SQIVND (reference sequence). As DNA, the CDR3 is TGTGCCAGTAGCGCCGATTGGTCAGGGGAAGAGACCCAGTACTTC. This translates into CASSADWSGEETQYF.